This TCR beta chain was documented in a study of shared clonotypes between healthy human individuals. Study-wide context: Those who served as donors were two women and three men between the ages of 18 and 49. Whole-study results and caveats: The study found lower generation probabilities in non-shared clonotypes than in those shared by all four donors.

Germline-derived CDR1 and CDR2 are LNHDA and SQIVND (reference sequence). The J segment lost 0 bases and the V segment lost 9 bases, leaving 7 bases of the junction unmatched. This CDR3 spans 15 amino acids. Note on this clone: Its antigen is unknown.

Every immunoSEQ plate was one replicate of a subset's evenly spread DNA. Sequencing used immunoSEQ multiplex PCR; TCRdb keeps in-frame clones, though not all of them. The data show about 610,000 clones, almost 97% seen once. The material sequenced was naive CD4+ T cells sorted from blood. The subset was: CD45RA+ positively selected. This receptor was obtained from a woman aged 30 to 39 in good health. The chain couples TRBV19 to TRBJ2-1, with 8 positions matching TRBD2. DNA for the CDR3: TGTGCCAGCCGGACTAGCAGCCGCTCCTACAATGAGCAGTTCTTC. As protein: CASRTSSRSYNEQFF. Based on the CDR3 plus reference TRBV19 and TRBJ2-1, the full variable domain is DGGITQSPKYLFRKEGQNVTLSCEQNLNHDAMYWYRQDPGQGLRLIYYSQIVNDFQKGDIAEGYSVSREKKESFPLTVTSAQKNPTAFYLCASRTSSRSYNEQFFGPGTRLTVL.